The 32 T cell receptor beta chains reported below all come from one sample, sequenced in a study of T-cell reconstitution after alpha-beta-depleted transplantation in children. A library of TCRbeta sequences, prepared with unique molecular identifiers, was generated. TCRdb used MiXCR to reprocess the PCR reads, holding one entry per CDR3 protein. The sample includes around 480,000 distinct CDR3 sequences, approximately 32% seen only once; the top ten take 2% to 2.5%. The input for sequencing was PBMCs from the stem cell graft donor, taken from the stem cell graft. These receptors were collected from a human donor who donated a stem cell graft to a child with aplastic anemia.

This rearrangement joins TRBV7-9 to TRBJ1-2; 9 bases line up with TRBD1. V dropped 1 base and J dropped 7; count of bases not matched to a gene: 10. The CDR3 runs to 16 residues. Germline V gene lookup returns CDR1 SEHNR and CDR2 FQNEAQ (reference sequence). CDR3 protein: CASSLEIADRGGGYTF. CDR3 nucleotides: TGTGCCAGCAGCTTAGAAATTGCGGACAGGGGTGGTGGCTACACCTTC.

The V and J genes are TRBV21-1 and TRBJ1-2; no check of the table's D call, TRBD1, against the DNA was made. TRBV21-1 is a known pseudogene. The CDR3 runs 10 residues. CDR3 DNA: TGTGCCAGCGGGGGGAGTGTCGACACCTTC. Its protein is CASGGSVDTF.

The chain combines TRBV12-3 or TRBV12-4 with TRBJ1-5; D ambiguous. The CDR3 covers 13 residues. V was cut by 4 bases and J by 11 bases, with 15 bases left in between. Here the CDR3 reads CASSSLIDSAQHF. The CDR3 DNA sequence: TGTGCCAGCAGTTCTTTAATAGATTCAGCCCAGCATTTT.

This chain joins TRBV7-9 and TRBJ2-5, with D perhaps assigned TRBD1 or TRBD2 (7 bases each). Germline CDR1 SEHNR, CDR2 FQNEAQ (reference sequence). The CDR3 consists of 15 residues. V was pared by 3 bases and J by 5 bases, with 16 bases between. DNA for the CDR3: TGTGCCAGCAGCTTGACGACAGGGAGGGAGGAGACCCAGTACTTC. Its protein is CASSLTTGREETQYF.

There are a few counts of this clonotype. The chain employs TRBV29-1 and TRBJ1-2; 8 nucleotides line up with TRBD1. The CDR3 sequence is 13 residues long. Losses at the gene ends were 7 bases for V and 8 bases for J; bases not matched to a gene: 12. Germline V CDR1 and CDR2: SQVTM, ANQGSEA. The CDR3 spells CSAWDRSREGYTF. CDR3 in DNA: TGCAGCGCTTGGGACAGGAGCAGAGAGGGCTACACCTTC.

The V call is TRBV29-1, the J call TRBJ1-2; the match to TRBD1 covers 7 bases. The V gene end was trimmed by 3 bases and the J gene end by 7 bases; junction bases not matched to a gene: 5. The CDR3 spans 12 residues. The V gene's germline CDR1 is SQVTM and CDR2 ANQGSEA. CDR3 DNA sequence: TGCAGCGTTGATCAGGGGGGTCGTGGCTACACCTTC. This sequence encodes CSVDQGGRGYTF.

This chain links TRBV20-1 with TRBJ1-5; possible D gene TRBD1, 5 bases. V shed 0 bases and J shed 0 bases, with 12 bases lying between them. This CDR3 contains 16 residues. The germline gives CDR1 DFQATT, CDR2 SNEGSKA (reference sequence). The CDR3 DNA reads TGCAGTGCTAGAGATTGGGAGGGGTATAGCAATCAGCCCCAGCATTTT. It codes for CSARDWEGYSNQPQHF.

V and J are TRBV9 and TRBJ2-1; maybe TRBD2 (7 bases). The CDR3 extends over 17 amino acids. V dropped 0 bases and J dropped 10 bases, with 23 bases sitting between them. The germline gives CDR1 SGDLS, CDR2 YYNGEE. The CDR3: CASSVDLRLGAGAEQFF. For the CDR3, the DNA is TGTGCCAGCAGCGTAGACCTTCGTCTGGGGGCGGGAGCAGAGCAGTTCTTC.

This clonotype turned up a few times. The chain carries TRBV4-2 and TRBJ1-1; D is possibly TRBD1 (5 bases). The germline gives CDR1 LGHNA, CDR2 YNFKEQ. The CDR3 is made up of 14 amino acids. V dropped 6 bases and J dropped 3 bases, with 14 bases sitting between them. The CDR3 is CASRDGRTYTEAFF. In nucleotides, the CDR3 is TGTGCCAGCAGGGACGGACGGACATACACTGAAGCTTTCTTT.

V is TRBV7-9 and J is TRBJ1-2, with D perhaps TRBD1 (5 bases). Trimming cost V 5 bases and J 1 base, with 14 bases left between them. Germline V CDR1 and CDR2: SEHNR, FQNEAQ (reference sequence). CDR3 length: 15 amino acids. In DNA form, the CDR3 reads TGTGCCAGCAGCAATATAGCAGGGCGTAACTATGGCTACACCTTC. This gives the protein CASSNIAGRNYGYTF.

CDR3 protein: CASSISGRVAGEQFF. The CDR3 coding sequence is TGTGCCAGCAGCATAAGCGGGAGGGTCGCGGGTGAGCAGTTCTTC. The rearrangement uses TRBV5-6 and TRBJ2-1; 10 bases agree with TRBD2. V dropped 4 bases and J dropped 9; count of bases not matched to a gene: 10. CDR3 length: 15 residues. The germline gives CDR1 SGHDT, CDR2 YYEEEE.

The chain combines TRBV15 with TRBJ1-5; D is undetermined. Looked up from germline, CDR1 is LNHNV and CDR2 is YYDKDF (reference sequence). V was pared by 3 bases and J by 1 base, with 13 bases between. The length of the CDR3 is 16 residues. The DNA of the CDR3 is TGTGCCACCAGCAGCGAGTATGGAGAGAGCAATCAGCCCCAGCATTTT. It translates to CATSSEYGESNQPQHF.

The V and J genes are TRBV20-1 and TRBJ2-3, with TRBD2 matching 14 bases. After removal of 6 bases from V and 11 bases from J, the junction contained 10 bases not matched to a gene. CDR3 size: 14 residues. Germline V gene lookup returns CDR1 DFQATT and CDR2 SNEGSKA (reference sequence). This CDR3 is CSAVAGTSGSMQYF. The DNA for the CDR3 is TGCAGTGCAGTAGCCGGGACTAGCGGGAGCATGCAGTATTTT.

This clonotype was counted between two and nine times. The chain has TRBV6-1 and TRBJ2-7; 9 nucleotides align to TRBD1. The trim removed 8 bases at V and 6 bases at J, leaving 14 bases unmatched. CDR3 length: 15 residues. The germline V gene encodes CDR1 MNHNS and CDR2 SASEGT. In DNA form, the CDR3 reads TGTGCCAGCGCAACAGGGGGCTACCTTGGGGTCGAGCAGTACTTC. Protein sequence: CASATGGYLGVEQYF.

This clonotype was counted a few times. The genes are TRBV5-1 and TRBJ2-3, with 12 bases identical to TRBD2. The length of the CDR3 is 17 residues. Trimming at V came to 4 bases and at J to 2 bases, leaving 8 bases not matched to a gene. Germline V CDR1 and CDR2: SGHRS, YFSETQ. Here the CDR3 DNA reads TGCGCCAGCAGCATGAACGGACTAGCGGGGCTCACAGATACGCAGTATTTT. This sequence encodes CASSMNGLAGLTDTQYF.

The sample holds a few counts of this clonotype. V gene TRBV10-3 combines with J gene TRBJ2-7; a weak D match, TRBD2 (5 bases). CDR3 length equals 13 residues. V lost 3 bases, J lost 2 bases, and 8 bases lay in between. Germline-derived CDR1 and CDR2 are ENHRY and SYGVKD. The DNA for the CDR3 is TGTGCCATCAGTGAAGGGAGCCCCTACGAGCAGTACGTC. Its translation: CAISEGSPYEQYV.

This clonotype was recorded a few times. The rearrangement links TRBV27 to TRBJ1-5, with D perhaps TRBD1 (6 bases). Looked up from germline, CDR1 is MNHEY and CDR2 is SMNVEV (reference sequence). There are 14 residues in the CDR3. Trimming removed 9 bases at V and 0 bases at J, with 12 bases between. The CDR3 sequence is CASWPGASNQPQHF. Written as DNA, the CDR3 is TGTGCCAGTTGGCCAGGGGCTAGCAATCAGCCCCAGCATTTT.

This clonotype has only a few counts. The CDR3 region has the DNA TGCAGCGTTGAAGCGGAGTCGAATCAGCCCCAGCATTTT. Residues: CSVEAESNQPQHF. V usage is TRBV29-1 and J usage is TRBJ1-5; no firm D call. V gave up 1 base and J gave up 4 bases, with 8 bases separating them. Germline CDR1 SQVTM, CDR2 ANQGSEA. This CDR3 is 13 amino acids long.

This clonotype came up a few times. V usage is TRBV20-1 and J usage is TRBJ2-1, with D possibly called TRBD1 or TRBD2 (5 bases each). The germline gives CDR1 DFQATT, CDR2 SNEGSKA (reference sequence). The CDR3 runs to 14 residues. V lost 5 bases and J lost 6, with 17 bases in between. For the CDR3, the DNA is TGCAGTGCTTGCCGGGACCCAAGCGCCAATGAGCAGTTCTTC. This sequence encodes CSACRDPSANEQFF.

In its sample, this clonotype was seen a few times. The chain uses TRBV29-1 and TRBJ2-4; 9 bases map to TRBD1. This CDR3 comprises 14 residues. The V gene's germline CDR1 is SQVTM and CDR2 ANQGSEA. The V and J ends lost 6 bases and 4 bases, in that order; junction bases with no gene match: 7. The CDR3 is CSVGTGMEKNIQYF. The CDR3 DNA reads as TGCAGCGTGGGGACAGGGATGGAGAAAAACATTCAGTACTTC.

This clonotype occurred a few times. This rearrangement joins TRBV30 to TRBJ1-4, with a possible D match to TRBD1 (5 bases). V was clipped by 6 bases and J by 8 bases, with 16 bases between them. The CDR3 length is 13 residues. Germline loops: CDR1 GTSNPN, CDR2 SVGIG (reference sequence). The CDR3 loop is CACRDGWEEKLFF. CDR3 nucleotide sequence: TGTGCCTGCCGGGACGGCTGGGAAGAAAAACTGTTTTTT.

V usage is TRBV20-1 and J usage is TRBJ2-1; 8 positions agree with TRBD2. Germline CDR1 DFQATT, CDR2 SNEGSKA (reference sequence). The CDR3 length is 14 residues. Trimming took 6 bases from V and 4 from J; bases not matched to a gene: 8. DNA for the CDR3: TGCAGTGCATCGAGACTAGCGCGATACAATGAGCAGTTCTTC. Protein: CSASRLARYNEQFF.

The sample holds a few counts of this clonotype. This chain connects TRBV12-3 or TRBV12-4 to TRBJ1-1; D unclear. This CDR3 has 14 amino acids. The ends were cut back, 0 bases at V and 1 base at J, with 6 bases in the middle. CDR3 DNA sequence: TGTGCCAGCAGTTTAGCGGCGGGGAACACTGAAGCTTTCTTT. It is translated as CASSLAAGNTEAFF.

This clonotype turned up a few times. This chain links TRBV7-2 with TRBJ2-1, with D possibly matching TRBD2 (5 bases). This CDR3 region has 13 residues. Looked up from germline, CDR1 is SGHTA and CDR2 is FQGNSA. Deletions cut 5 bases from V and 5 bases from J, with 10 bases between. Written as DNA, the CDR3 is TGTGCCAGCAGCATCACTAGAAACAATGAGCAGTTCTTC. Its protein product is CASSITRNNEQFF.

The gene calls are TRBV7-2 and TRBJ2-7; a possible D gene is TRBD1 (7 bases). From germline, CDR1 is SGHTA and CDR2 FQGNSA. The CDR3 covers 15 residues. V was pared by 3 bases and J by 7 bases, with 19 bases between. The CDR3 region is CASSLWTARGEEQYF. The CDR3 nucleotides read TGTGCCAGCAGCTTGTGGACAGCCAGGGGGGAAGAGCAGTACTTC.

This rearrangement joins TRBV7-9 to TRBJ2-5, with TRBD1 matching 9 bases. CDR3 length: 13 amino acids. V was clipped by 7 bases and J by 5 bases; unmatched bases: 5. CDR1 and CDR2 (germline): SEHNR, FQNEAQ (reference sequence). This chain's CDR3 is CASKETGGETQYF. The DNA for the CDR3 is TGTGCCAGCAAGGAGACAGGGGGTGAGACCCAGTACTTC.

This clonotype was found a few times. For the CDR3, the DNA is TGTGCCAGCAGTCCACCCCGGACAGCGCGAAAACTGTTTTTT. It specifies CASSPPRTARKLFF. The chain employs TRBV12-3 or TRBV12-4 and TRBJ1-4, with a weak D call TRBD1 (6 bases). The CDR3 consists of 14 residues. V gave up 5 bases and J gave up 10 bases, with 17 bases separating them.

The chain is built from TRBV5-5 and TRBJ2-1; D gene ambiguous. The CDR3 sequence is 14 residues long. Germline lookup yields CDR1 SGHKS and CDR2 YYEKEE (reference sequence). V dropped 0 bases and J dropped 4 bases, with 8 bases sitting between them. CDR3 region: CASSLGDVYNEQFF. CDR3 sequence (DNA): TGTGCCAGCAGCTTGGGTGACGTATACAATGAGCAGTTCTTC.

In its sample, this clonotype was seen once. The chain employs TRBV12-3 or TRBV12-4 and TRBJ2-1; 9 positions agree with TRBD2. This CDR3 spans 18 amino acids. Trimming removed 4 bases from V and 4 bases from J; junction bases left unmatched: 14. The CDR3 is CASSSGTLAGAGYNEQFF. The DNA of the CDR3 is TGTGCCAGCAGTTCCGGGACCTTAGCGGGAGCGGGGTACAATGAGCAGTTCTTC.

This rearrangement joins TRBV7-2 to TRBJ2-1, with D maybe TRBD1 (5 bases). Looked up from germline, CDR1 is SGHTA and CDR2 is FQGNSA. The CDR3 covers 15 residues. V lost 5 bases and J 6 bases, leaving 17 bases between the germline ends. The CDR3, as DNA: TGTGCCAGCAGCCTCTTAGCCCCAGGGATCAATGAGCAGTTCTTC. Amino acids: CASSLLAPGINEQFF. Based on the CDR3 plus reference TRBV7-2 and TRBJ2-1, the full variable domain is GAGVSQSPSNKVTEKGKDVELRCDPISGHTALYWYRQSLGQGLEFLIYFQGNSAPDKSGLPSDRFSAERTGGSVSTLTIQRTQQEDSAVYLCASSLLAPGINEQFFGPGTRLTVL.

This clonotype was found a few times. The chain couples TRBV29-1 to TRBJ1-1; D unresolved. Deletions cut 0 bases from V and 8 bases from J, with 10 bases between. The CDR3 contains 12 residues. CDR1 is SQVTM and CDR2 is ANQGSEA in the germline V gene. The CDR3 DNA is TGCAGCGTTGAAGATGGCCCGAGAGAAGCTTTCTTT. Amino acid sequence: CSVEDGPREAFF.

The rearrangement links TRBV10-3 to TRBJ1-1, with a possible D match to TRBD1 (6 bases). V lost 6 bases and J 0 bases, leaving 17 bases between the germline ends. The CDR3 loop spans 16 amino acids. Per germline, CDR1 ENHRY and CDR2 SYGVKD. DNA of the CDR3: TGTGCCATCAGCCCAGTACAGGGCCCTATGAACACTGAAGCTTTCTTT. It encodes CAISPVQGPMNTEAFF.